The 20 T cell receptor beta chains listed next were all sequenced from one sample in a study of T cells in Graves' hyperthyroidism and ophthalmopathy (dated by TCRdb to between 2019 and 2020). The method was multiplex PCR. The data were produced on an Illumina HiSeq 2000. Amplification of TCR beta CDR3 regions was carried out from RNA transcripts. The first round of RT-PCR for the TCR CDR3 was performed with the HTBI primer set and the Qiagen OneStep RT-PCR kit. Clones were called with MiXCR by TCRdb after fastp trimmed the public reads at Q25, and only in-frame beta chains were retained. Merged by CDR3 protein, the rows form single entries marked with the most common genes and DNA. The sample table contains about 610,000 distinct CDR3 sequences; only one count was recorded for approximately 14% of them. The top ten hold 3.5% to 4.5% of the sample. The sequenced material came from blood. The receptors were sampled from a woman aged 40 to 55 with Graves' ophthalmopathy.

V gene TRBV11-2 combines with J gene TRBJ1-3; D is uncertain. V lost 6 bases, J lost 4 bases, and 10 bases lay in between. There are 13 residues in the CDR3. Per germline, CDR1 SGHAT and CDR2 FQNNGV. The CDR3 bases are TGTGCCAGCAGGGGTTCTTGGGGAAACACCATATATTTT. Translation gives CASRGSWGNTIYF.

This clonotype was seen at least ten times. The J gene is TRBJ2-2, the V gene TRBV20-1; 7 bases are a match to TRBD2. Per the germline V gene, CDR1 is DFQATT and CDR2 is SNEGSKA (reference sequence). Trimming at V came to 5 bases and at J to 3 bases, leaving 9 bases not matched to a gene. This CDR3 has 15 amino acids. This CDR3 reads CSASLGDYDTGELFF. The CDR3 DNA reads TGCAGTGCTTCCTTAGGGGACTATGACACCGGGGAGCTGTTTTTT.

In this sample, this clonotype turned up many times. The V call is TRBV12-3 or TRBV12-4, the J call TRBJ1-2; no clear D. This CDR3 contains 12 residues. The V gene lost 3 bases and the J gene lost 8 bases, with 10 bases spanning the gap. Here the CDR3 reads CASSLWQDGYTF. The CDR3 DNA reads TGTGCCAGCAGTTTGTGGCAGGACGGCTACACCTTC.

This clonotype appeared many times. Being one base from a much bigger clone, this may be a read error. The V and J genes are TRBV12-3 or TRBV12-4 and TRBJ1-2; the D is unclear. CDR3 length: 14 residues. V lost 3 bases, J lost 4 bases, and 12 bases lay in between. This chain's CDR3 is CASSFGRIFYGYTF. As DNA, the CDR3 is TGTGCCAGCAGTTTCGGACGGATCTTCTATGGCTACACCTTC.

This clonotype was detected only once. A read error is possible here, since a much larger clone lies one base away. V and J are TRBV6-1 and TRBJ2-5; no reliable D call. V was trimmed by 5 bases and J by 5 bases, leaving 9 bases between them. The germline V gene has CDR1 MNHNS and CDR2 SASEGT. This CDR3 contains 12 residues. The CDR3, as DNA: TGTGCCAGCAGTCCCGACTGGGAGACCCAGTACTTC. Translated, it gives CASSPDWETQYF.

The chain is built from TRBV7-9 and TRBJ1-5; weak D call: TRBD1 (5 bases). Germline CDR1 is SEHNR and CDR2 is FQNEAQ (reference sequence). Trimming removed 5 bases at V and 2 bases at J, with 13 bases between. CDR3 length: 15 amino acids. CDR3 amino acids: CASSPGELGNQPQHF. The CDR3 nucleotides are TGTGCCAGCAGCCCGGGGGAGTTGGGCAATCAGCCCCAGCATTTT. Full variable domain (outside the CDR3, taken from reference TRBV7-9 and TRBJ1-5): DTGVSQNPRHKITKRGQNVTFRCDPISEHNRLYWYRQTLGQGPEFLTYFQNEAQLEKSRLLSDRFSAERPKGSFSTLEIQRTEQGDSAMYLCASSPGELGNQPQHFGDGTRLSIL.

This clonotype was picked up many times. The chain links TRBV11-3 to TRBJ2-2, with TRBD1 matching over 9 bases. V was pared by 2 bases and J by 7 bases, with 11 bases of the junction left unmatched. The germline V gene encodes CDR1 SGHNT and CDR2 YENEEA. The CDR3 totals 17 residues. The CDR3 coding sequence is TGTGCCAGCAGCTTATCCCGGGACAGGGTCCTTGGCGGGGAGCTGTTTTTT. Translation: CASSLSRDRVLGGELFF.

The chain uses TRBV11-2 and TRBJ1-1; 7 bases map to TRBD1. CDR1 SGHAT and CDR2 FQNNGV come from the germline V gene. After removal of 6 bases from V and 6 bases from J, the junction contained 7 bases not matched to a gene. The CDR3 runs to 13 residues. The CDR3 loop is CASSSGTAAEAFF. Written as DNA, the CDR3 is TGTGCCAGCAGTTCCGGGACAGCGGCTGAAGCTTTCTTT.

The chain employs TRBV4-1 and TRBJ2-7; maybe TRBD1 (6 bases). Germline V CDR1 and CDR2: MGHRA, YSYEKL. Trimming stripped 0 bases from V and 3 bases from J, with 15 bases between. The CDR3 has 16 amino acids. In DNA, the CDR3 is TGCGCCAGCAGCCAAGATTTGGAACAGGGATTCTACGAGCAGTACTTC. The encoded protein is CASSQDLEQGFYEQYF.

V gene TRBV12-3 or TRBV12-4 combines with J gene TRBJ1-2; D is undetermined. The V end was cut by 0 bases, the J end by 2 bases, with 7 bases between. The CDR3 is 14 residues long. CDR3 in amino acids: CASSLAALNYGYTF. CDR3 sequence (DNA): TGTGCCAGCAGTTTAGCCGCATTGAACTATGGCTACACCTTC.

The CDR3 loop is CASSLLAETSYEQYF. The CDR3, as DNA: TGTGCCAGCAGTCTACTAGCGGAAACTTCCTACGAGCAGTACTTC. V usage is TRBV6-5 and J usage is TRBJ2-7, with 8 bases matching TRBD2. The CDR3 covers 15 residues. CDR1 is MNHEY, CDR2 SVGAGI, per germline. The V and J ends lost 5 bases and 1 base, in that order; junction bases with no gene match: 7.

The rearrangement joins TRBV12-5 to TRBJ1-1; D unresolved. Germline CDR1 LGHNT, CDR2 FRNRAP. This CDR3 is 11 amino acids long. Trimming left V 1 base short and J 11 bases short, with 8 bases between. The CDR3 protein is CASGLEWRAFF. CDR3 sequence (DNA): TGTGCTAGTGGTTTGGAATGGAGGGCTTTCTTT. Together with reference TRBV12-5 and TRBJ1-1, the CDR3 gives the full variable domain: DARVTQTPRHKVTEMGQEVTMRCQPILGHNTVFWYRQTMMQGLELLAYFRNRAPLDDSGMPKDRFSAEMPDATLATLKIQPSEPRDSAVYFCASGLEWRAFFGQGTRLTVV.

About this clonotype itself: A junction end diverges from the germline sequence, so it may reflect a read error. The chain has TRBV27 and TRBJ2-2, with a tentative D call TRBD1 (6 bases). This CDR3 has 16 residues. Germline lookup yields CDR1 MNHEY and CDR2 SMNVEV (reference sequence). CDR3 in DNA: TGTGCCAGCAGTTTTGGGGGACAAGCGAACACCGCGGAGCTGTTTTTT. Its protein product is CASSFGGQANTAELFF.

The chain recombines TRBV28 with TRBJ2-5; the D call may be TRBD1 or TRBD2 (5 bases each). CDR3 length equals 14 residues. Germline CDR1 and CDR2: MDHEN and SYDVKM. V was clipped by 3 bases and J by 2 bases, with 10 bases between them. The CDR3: CASSLVGEQETQYF. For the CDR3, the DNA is TGTGCCAGCAGTTTGGTAGGGGAGCAAGAGACCCAGTACTTC.

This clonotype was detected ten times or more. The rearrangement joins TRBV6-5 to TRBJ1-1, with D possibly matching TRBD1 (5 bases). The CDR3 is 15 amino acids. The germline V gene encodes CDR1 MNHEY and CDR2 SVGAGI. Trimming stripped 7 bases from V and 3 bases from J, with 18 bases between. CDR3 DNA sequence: TGTGCCAGCAATCAACAGGTGATGGTGGACACTGAAGCTTTCTTT. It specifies CASNQQVMVDTEAFF.

The DNA of the CDR3 is TGTGCCAGCAGTGCTCAGGGACATCAGCCCCAGCATTTT. Protein: CASSAQGHQPQHF. The chain links TRBV12-3 or TRBV12-4 to TRBJ1-5, with D perhaps TRBD1 (5 bases). This CDR3 region has 13 residues. With 5 bases removed from V and 5 bases from J, the gap between germline ends came to 10 bases.

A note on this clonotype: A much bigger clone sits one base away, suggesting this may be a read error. CDR3 in amino acids: CSDRGVAGNYEQYF. CDR3 bases: TGCAGTGATAGAGGAGTAGCGGGAAACTACGAGCAGTACTTC. This rearrangement joins TRBV20-1 to TRBJ2-7; 8 nucleotides line up with TRBD2. In germline, CDR1 is DFQATT, CDR2 SNEGSKA (reference sequence). The CDR3 is 14 residues long.

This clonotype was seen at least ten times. CDR3 loop: CASSWEYEQYF. The CDR3, as DNA: TGTGCCAGCAGTTGGGAGTACGAGCAGTACTTC. The genes are TRBV6-2 or TRBV6-3 and TRBJ2-7, with D maybe TRBD2 (5 bases). The germline gives CDR1 MNHEY, CDR2 SVGEGT. This CDR3 is 11 amino acids long. V was clipped by 4 bases and J by 4 bases, with 5 bases between them.

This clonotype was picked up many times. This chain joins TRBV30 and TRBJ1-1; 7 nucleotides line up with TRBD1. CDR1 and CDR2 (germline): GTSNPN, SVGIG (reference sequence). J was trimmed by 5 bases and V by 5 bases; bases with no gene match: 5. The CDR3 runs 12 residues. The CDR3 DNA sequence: TGTGCCTGGCAAGCAGGGGGGACTGAAGCTTTCTTT. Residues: CAWQAGGTEAFF.

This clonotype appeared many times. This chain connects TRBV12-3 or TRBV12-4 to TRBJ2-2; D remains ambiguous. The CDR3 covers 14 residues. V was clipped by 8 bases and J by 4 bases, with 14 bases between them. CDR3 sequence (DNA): TGTGCCAGCGGCGGCAGTAGTGGCACCGGGGAGCTGTTTTTT. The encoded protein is CASGGSSGTGELFF.